The clone carrying this T cell receptor beta chain was seen a few times. What it binds is not known. 5'RACE with constant-segment primers built TCRalpha and TCRbeta cDNA libraries with UMIs. TCRdb re-called the 5' RACE reads with MiXCR, one entry per CDR3 protein. The repertoire consists of under 450,000 distinct CDR3 sequences, with approximately 15% occurring once and the leading ten covering approximately 20%. V lost 4 bases and J 2 bases, leaving 13 bases between the germline ends. From germline, CDR1 is SGDLS and CDR2 YYNGEE. This CDR3 comprises 15 residues. The data originate from a study of T-cell memory formation after mild COVID-19. The wider study: Each donor largely had its own TCR clusters. The study, taken as a whole, reports: Contracting clones localized mainly to CM and EM when CD4+ and mainly to EMRA when CD8+. Among clones peaking at day 37 in the second wave, SARS-CoV-2 specificity remained unconfirmed.

This clonotype was obtained from a man aged 18 to 29 who had mild COVID-19 (a few samples of this study predate the infection). Cell type and time point are not known. Material for sequencing was PBMCs or a T cell subset sorted from them (not recorded which). The chain couples TRBV9 to TRBJ2-1; tentatively, D is TRBD2 (5 bases). CDR3 region: CASSPEGGPYNEQFF. CDR3 coding DNA: TGTGCCAGCAGCCCCGAGGGTGGTCCCTACAATGAGCAGTTCTTC.